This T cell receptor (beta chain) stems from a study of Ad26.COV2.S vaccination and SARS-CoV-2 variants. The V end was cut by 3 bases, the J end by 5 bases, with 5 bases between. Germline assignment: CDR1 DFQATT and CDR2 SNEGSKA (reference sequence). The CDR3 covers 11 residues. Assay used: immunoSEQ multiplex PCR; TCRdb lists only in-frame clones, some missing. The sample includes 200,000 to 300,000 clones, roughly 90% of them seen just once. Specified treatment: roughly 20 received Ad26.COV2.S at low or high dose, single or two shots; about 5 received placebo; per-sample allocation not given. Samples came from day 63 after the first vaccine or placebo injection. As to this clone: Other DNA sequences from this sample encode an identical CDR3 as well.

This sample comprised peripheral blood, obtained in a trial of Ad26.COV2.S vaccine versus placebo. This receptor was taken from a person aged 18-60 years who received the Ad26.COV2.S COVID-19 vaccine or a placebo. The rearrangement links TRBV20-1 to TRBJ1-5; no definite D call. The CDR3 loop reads CSASGDQPQHF. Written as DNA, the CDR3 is TGCAGTGCTAGTGGAGATCAGCCCCAGCATTTT.